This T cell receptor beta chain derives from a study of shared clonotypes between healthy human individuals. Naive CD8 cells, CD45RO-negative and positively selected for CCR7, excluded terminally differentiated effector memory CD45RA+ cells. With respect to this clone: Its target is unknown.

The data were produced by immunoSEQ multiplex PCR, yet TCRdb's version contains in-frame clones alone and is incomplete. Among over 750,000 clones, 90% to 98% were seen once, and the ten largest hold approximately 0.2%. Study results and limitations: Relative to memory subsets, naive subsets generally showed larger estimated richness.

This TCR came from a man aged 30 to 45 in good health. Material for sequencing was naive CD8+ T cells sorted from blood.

The CDR3 loop is CASSQPTRSYEQYF. The CDR3, as DNA: TGCGCCAGCAGCCAACCGACTCGATCCTACGAGCAGTACTTC. The chain recombines TRBV4-1 with TRBJ2-7; D is unresolved. The CDR3 is made up of 14 amino acids. Germline-derived CDR1 and CDR2 are MGHRA and YSYEKL. With 2 bases removed from V and 1 base from J, the gap between germline ends came to 9 bases.